These 28 T cell receptor beta chains originate from one sample sequenced in a study of human T cells and chemical hapten exposure. The time point denotes: healthy volunteer bleed at 2 weeks. Before extraction, the whole blood was not fractionated, and total RNA was taken from it. TCRdb independently ran MiXCR on the RACE reads; one entry per CDR3 protein. The sample records approximately 44,000 distinct CDR3 sequences, less than 4.5% being singletons. Material: whole blood. These receptors came from a human donor in good health. Some clones in this sample may be carry-over from other donors' samples.

The count of this clonotype is one. The rearrangement links TRBV11-2 to TRBJ2-5; 11 bases agree with TRBD1. The CDR3 runs 15 residues. V shed 4 bases, J shed 5 bases, and the junction held 6 bases outside the gene matches. In germline, CDR1 is SGHAT, CDR2 FQNNGV. In DNA form, the CDR3 reads TGTGCCAGCAGCTGGGACAGGGGGTGGGAGGAGACCCAGTACTTC. Translation: CASSWDRGWEETQYF.

This clonotype was seen a few times. The chain has TRBV5-4 and TRBJ2-3, with D unclear. CDR3 size: 15 residues. V shed 0 bases and J shed 2 bases, with 10 bases lying between them. Per the germline V gene, CDR1 is SGHNT and CDR2 is YYREEE (reference sequence). The DNA of the CDR3 is TGTGCCAGCAGCTTGGATTGGGCTTCCACAGATACGCAGTATTTT. It yields the protein CASSLDWASTDTQYF.

The chain uses TRBV21-1 and TRBJ2-1; the D call TRBD2 from the table was never checked on the DNA. TRBV21-1 is a pseudogene locus. The CDR3 consists of 15 residues. CDR3 amino acids: CASSKGLAGFLGQFF. The CDR3 DNA is TGTGCCAGCAGCAAAGGGCTAGCGGGATTCCTCGGGCAGTTCTTC.

The chain has TRBV6-4 and TRBJ2-1, with a possible D match to TRBD2 (5 bases). Trimming stripped 0 bases from V and 13 bases from J, with 7 bases between. The CDR3 is 11 amino acids. Germline V gene data show CDR1 as MRHNA and CDR2 as SNTAGT. CDR3 sequence: CASSDSSAQFF. The CDR3 nucleotides are TGTGCCAGCAGTGACTCTAGCGCCCAGTTCTTC.

This clonotype occurred many times. V and J are TRBV9 and TRBJ2-1; D is possibly TRBD2 (6 bases). V was trimmed by 4 bases and J by 6 bases, leaving 17 bases between them. Germline V lookup: CDR1 SGDLS, CDR2 YYNGEE. The CDR3 runs 15 residues. CDR3 amino acids: CASSPVRETRNEQFF. The CDR3 coding sequence is TGTGCCAGCAGCCCCGTCCGGGAGACCCGCAATGAGCAGTTCTTC.

This clonotype was seen ten or more times. The chain joins TRBV27 to TRBJ1-3; D call uncertain. CDR1 is MNHEY, CDR2 SMNVEV, per germline (reference sequence). This CDR3 is 14 amino acids long. Trimming cost V 3 bases and J 8 bases, with 14 bases left between them. CDR3 protein: CASSLKLSGHTIYF. CDR3 nucleotide sequence: TGTGCCAGCAGTTTGAAGCTCTCTGGTCACACCATATATTTT.

In its sample, this clonotype was seen many times. The chain carries TRBV5-1 and TRBJ2-7, with TRBD1 matching 7 bases. The J segment lost 0 bases and the V segment lost 4 bases, leaving 7 bases of the junction unmatched. CDR1 and CDR2 (germline): SGHRS, YFSETQ. The CDR3 sequence is 15 residues long. The CDR3 is CASSPTGTTSYEQYF. CDR3 nucleotide sequence: TGCGCCAGCAGCCCGACAGGGACCACCTCCTACGAGCAGTACTTC.

This clonotype came up once. V and J are TRBV6-6 and TRBJ2-7; 7 bases match TRBD2. The CDR3 runs to 16 residues. Unmatched junction bases numbered 14, after V lost 4 bases and J lost 5 bases. CDR1 MNHNY and CDR2 SVGAGI come from the germline V gene (reference sequence). The CDR3 spells CASSSASGPRGDEQYF. The CDR3, as DNA: TGTGCCAGCAGTTCAGCTAGCGGACCCCGGGGTGACGAGCAGTACTTC.

This clonotype has at least ten counts. The chain joins TRBV10-2 to TRBJ2-1, with TRBD1 identical over 7 bases. CDR3 size: 12 residues. Per germline, CDR1 WSHSY and CDR2 SAAADI. Trimming cost V 7 bases and J 7 bases; bases outside gene matches: 4. The CDR3 region is CASNQQGNEQFF. The CDR3 bases are TGCGCCAGCAACCAACAGGGGAATGAGCAGTTCTTC.

This clonotype showed up many times. The gene calls are TRBV5-1 and TRBJ2-7; 8 bases fit TRBD1. The V and J ends lost 0 bases and 0 bases, in that order; junction bases with no gene match: 2. The CDR3 length is 15 residues. Germline CDR1 SGHRS, CDR2 YFSETQ. Written as DNA, the CDR3 is TGCGCCAGCAGCTTGGGGACAGGGAGCTCCTACGAGCAGTACTTC. Translating it yields CASSLGTGSSYEQYF.

This clonotype was seen ten or more times. V and J are TRBV29-1 and TRBJ1-1, with D possibly being TRBD1 (5 bases). Per the germline V gene, CDR1 is SQVTM and CDR2 is ANQGSEA. The V and J ends lost 7 bases and 4 bases respectively, with 16 bases between them. The CDR3 extends over 13 amino acids. CDR3 sequence: CSGEGLSGTEAFF. CDR3 nucleotide sequence: TGCAGCGGGGAGGGGCTTTCAGGCACTGAAGCTTTCTTT.

This clonotype was found many times. The V and J genes are TRBV20-1 and TRBJ2-7; a possible D gene is TRBD2 (5 bases). In germline, CDR1 is DFQATT, CDR2 SNEGSKA (reference sequence). The V end was cut by 6 bases, the J end by 2 bases, with 14 bases between. This CDR3 region has 13 residues. The CDR3 DNA reads TGCAGTGCGAGTCTGAGGGATCCCTACGAGCAGTACTTC. Amino acid sequence: CSASLRDPYEQYF.

This clonotype was seen more than once but under ten times. The chain is built from TRBV19 and TRBJ2-1, with 9 bases fitting TRBD2. Germline V gives CDR1 LNHDA, CDR2 SQIVND (reference sequence). This CDR3 contains 21 residues. With V trimmed by 3 bases and J by 1 base, 19 bases remained unmatched. CDR3 nucleotides: TGTGCCAGTAGTATCTCCGGGGTTAGACCTAGCGGGAATGGGTCCTACAATGAGCAGTTCTTC. Translated, it gives CASSISGVRPSGNGSYNEQFF.

The sample holds many counts of this clonotype. The chain uses TRBV18 and TRBJ1-2; TRBD1 might be the D (5 bases). The CDR3 contains 17 residues. Trimming took 2 bases from V and 2 from J, leaving 18 bases between them. Germline V CDR1 and CDR2: KGHSH, LQKENI. The CDR3 DNA is TGTGCCAGCTCACCAGGTTACGGGACGACCAAAAACTATGGCTACACCTTC. It encodes CASSPGYGTTKNYGYTF.

The V call is TRBV6-5, the J call TRBJ1-6; D remains unclear. Trimming removed 0 bases at V and 10 bases at J, with 7 bases between. The germline V gene has CDR1 MNHEY and CDR2 SVGAGI. There are 13 residues in the CDR3. The CDR3 coding sequence is TGTGCCAGCAGTTACTCCCGGAAATCACCCCTCCACTTT. Translation gives CASSYSRKSPLHF.

This clonotype showed up just a few times. The chain links TRBV7-8 to TRBJ2-1, with 7 bases aligning to TRBD1. Germline V CDR1 and CDR2: SGHVS, FQNEAQ. The CDR3 is 15 residues long. V dropped 3 bases and J dropped 8; count of bases not matched to a gene: 10. CDR3 sequence: CASSFPTGLGHEQFF. The CDR3 nucleotides are TGTGCCAGCAGCTTCCCGACAGGGCTAGGGCATGAGCAGTTCTTC. Full variable domain (outside the CDR3, taken from reference TRBV7-8 and TRBJ2-1): GAGVSQSPRYKVAKRGQDVALRCDPISGHVSLFWYQQALGQGPEFLTYFQNEAQLDKSGLPSDRFFAERPEGSVSTLKIQRTQQEDSAVYLCASSFPTGLGHEQFFGPGTRLTVL.

V is TRBV28 and J is TRBJ1-1; TRBD1 matches 7 bases. The junction had 7 bases not matched to a gene; V was cut back by 4 bases and J by 2 bases. The CDR3 runs 15 residues. CDR1 MDHEN and CDR2 SYDVKM come from the germline V gene. The CDR3 here is CASSSETGRNTEAFF. The CDR3 DNA sequence: TGTGCCAGCAGTTCGGAGACAGGGCGAAACACTGAAGCTTTCTTT. Together with reference TRBV28 and TRBJ1-1, the CDR3 gives the full variable domain: DVKVTQSSRYLVKRTGEKVFLECVQDMDHENMFWYRQDPGLGLRLIYFSYDVKMKEKGDIPEGYSVSREKKERFSLILESASTNQTSMYLCASSSETGRNTEAFFGQGTRLTVV.

The V and J genes are TRBV12-5 and TRBJ1-1; possibly TRBD1 for D (5 bases). Germline-derived CDR1 and CDR2 are LGHNT and FRNRAP. The CDR3 covers 13 residues. The germline V and J ends were trimmed by 5 bases and 1 base, with 8 bases remaining between them. The CDR3 is CASGRDGNTEAFF. DNA of the CDR3: TGTGCTAGTGGTCGGGACGGGAACACTGAAGCTTTCTTT.

This clonotype came up a few times. The chain joins TRBV20-1 to TRBJ1-6; D is perhaps TRBD1 (5 bases). The V end was cut by 6 bases, the J end by 7 bases, with 13 bases between. CDR3 length: 13 amino acids. The germline V gene encodes CDR1 DFQATT and CDR2 SNEGSKA (reference sequence). The CDR3 DNA reads TGCAGTGCCAGGAAGGGGATGAATTCACCCCTCCACTTT. This encodes CSARKGMNSPLHF.

By its share, this clonotype is medium-sized (0.01 to 0.1%). The chain couples TRBV18 to TRBJ2-2, with 7 nucleotides matching TRBD1. Per the germline V gene, CDR1 is KGHSH and CDR2 is LQKENI. The junction had 4 bases not matched to a gene; V was cut back by 4 bases and J by 2 bases. The CDR3 is 15 residues long. The CDR3 sequence is CASSLGQANTGELFF. The CDR3 DNA sequence: TGTGCCAGCTCACTCGGACAGGCTAACACCGGGGAGCTGTTTTTT.

CDR3 region: CASSLGAFYEQYF. The CDR3 nucleotides read TGTGCCAGCAGCTTGGGCGCCTTCTACGAGCAGTACTTC. The chain joins TRBV5-4 to TRBJ2-7; unclear D gene. Trimming cost V 0 bases and J 3 bases, with 7 bases left between them. The CDR3 is 13 amino acids. Germline CDR1 reads SGHNT; CDR2 reads YYREEE (reference sequence).

The sample holds many counts of this clonotype. The V and J genes are TRBV4-2 and TRBJ1-1; 8 bases agree with TRBD1. This CDR3 has 16 amino acids. Germline CDR1 LGHNA, CDR2 YNFKEQ. V shed 0 bases, J shed 5 bases, and the junction held 8 bases outside the gene matches. The CDR3 nucleotides are TGTGCCAGCAGCCAAGAGGTAGGCAGGGGGCGGACTGAAGCTTTCTTT. This translates into CASSQEVGRGRTEAFF.

The chain carries TRBV28 and TRBJ2-7; D remains unclear. CDR1 is MDHEN, CDR2 SYDVKM, per germline. The CDR3 runs to 14 residues. V was pared by 3 bases and J by 1 base, with 10 bases between. As DNA, the CDR3 is TGTGCCAGCAGTTTGGCCCACACTTCCTACGAGCAGTACTTC. It codes for CASSLAHTSYEQYF. Full variable domain (outside the CDR3, taken from reference TRBV28 and TRBJ2-7): DVKVTQSSRYLVKRTGEKVFLECVQDMDHENMFWYRQDPGLGLRLIYFSYDVKMKEKGDIPEGYSVSREKKERFSLILESASTNQTSMYLCASSLAHTSYEQYFGPGTRLTVT.

This clonotype was seen more than once but under ten times. The chain links TRBV12-3 or TRBV12-4 to TRBJ1-5; unclear D gene. The V and J ends lost 6 bases and 5 bases respectively, with 8 bases between them. The CDR3 has 12 residues. This CDR3 reads CASRREDQPQHF. CDR3 bases: TGTGCCAGCAGGCGGGAAGATCAGCCCCAGCATTTT.

This clonotype has a count of ten or more. The chain uses TRBV2 and TRBJ1-1; weak D call: TRBD1 (5 bases). Deletions cut 1 base from V and 6 bases from J, with 12 bases between. There are 14 residues in the CDR3. Germline CDR1 and CDR2: SNHLY and FYNNEI. The CDR3 protein is CASSEERGTPEAFF. CDR3 sequence (DNA): TGTGCCAGCAGTGAAGAAAGGGGCACCCCTGAAGCTTTCTTT.

The sample holds a few counts of this clonotype. The CDR3 region has the DNA TGTGCCAGTCTCTCGCCCCTTTCCCCCTACGAGCAGTACTTC. This gives the protein CASLSPLSPYEQYF. The J gene is TRBJ2-7, the V gene TRBV28; D uncertain. Trimming removed 9 bases from V and 2 bases from J, with 17 bases in between. The germline V gene encodes CDR1 MDHEN and CDR2 SYDVKM. This CDR3 has 14 amino acids.

This clonotype appeared many times. The chain recombines TRBV3-1 with TRBJ2-1; 7 bases agree with TRBD2. Germline-derived CDR1 and CDR2 are LGHDT and YNNKEL (reference sequence). Trimming at V came to 6 bases and at J to 10 bases, leaving 9 bases not matched to a gene. CDR3 size: 13 residues. CDR3: CASSLAGAREQFF. Written as DNA, the CDR3 is TGTGCCAGCAGTCTCGCGGGAGCCCGGGAGCAGTTCTTC.

This clonotype was recorded many times. This chain uses TRBV28 with TRBJ1-2, with TRBD1 identical over 10 bases. The V segment lost 1 base and the J segment 4 bases; nucleotides outside the gene matches: 12. In germline, CDR1 is MDHEN, CDR2 SYDVKM. The CDR3 is 18 residues long. The CDR3 sequence: CASSLLGQGTRLGYGYTF. CDR3 nucleotides: TGTGCCAGCAGTTTATTGGGACAGGGGACTCGTTTGGGCTATGGCTACACCTTC.